This T cell receptor beta chain is drawn from a study of CD8 T cells in Susac syndrome. Reverse transcription of roughly 0.45 to 1 ug RNA was performed with random hexamers. With immunoSEQ multiplex PCR, TCR beta CDR3 was amplified across 54 Vbeta and 13 Jbeta. TCRdb reanalysed the immunoSEQ multiplex PCR reads using MiXCR and keeps one entry per CDR3 protein. The table records about 76,000 distinct CDR3 sequences, about 91% of them present only once. The study sequenced TCR beta in blood CD8+ and CD4+ T cells. The multiple sclerosis controls consisted of treatment-naive patients with relapsing-remitting disease, either stable or active. TEMRA cells were FACS-enriched, unlike CD8+ and CD4+ T cells, which were negatively isolated. This TCR was recovered from a human donor with multiple sclerosis. The sequencing sample was made of CD8+ T cells from PBMCs.

The CDR3 DNA is TGTGCCTGGACCATACTCAAATCTGGGACCCAGTACTTC. Protein sequence: CAWTILKSGTQYF. The V and J genes are TRBV30 and TRBJ2-5; D unclear. The V and J ends lost 4 bases and 7 bases respectively, with 16 bases between them. CDR1 is GTSNPN and CDR2 is SVGIG in the germline V gene (reference sequence). The CDR3 loop spans 13 amino acids.